This T cell receptor (beta chain) was sequenced in a study of diagnostic markers for celiac disease. Using the reads, TCRdb records one entry per CDR3 protein without DNA. This sample's table has several hundred distinct CDR3 sequences. This TCR was sampled from a human donor. Material: either unsorted cells or a sorted T cell fraction (not recorded which).

CDR3 residues: CASSWRGLYEQYF. This sequence joins TRBV7-2 and TRBJ2-7; there is no DNA to check the TCRdb D call of TRBD2. The CDR3 totals 13 residues. Looked up from germline, CDR1 is SGHTA and CDR2 is FQGNSA. Complete variable domain (other parts from reference TRBV7-2 and TRBJ2-7): GAGVSQSPSNKVTEKGKDVELRCDPISGHTALYWYRQSLGQGLEFLIYFQGNSAPDKSGLPSDRFSAERTGGSVSTLTIQRTQQEDSAVYLCASSWRGLYEQYFGPGTRLTVT.